The 10 T cell receptor beta chains listed next were all sequenced from one sample in a study of cytomegalovirus exposure and HLA in healthy donors. The study ran its PCR with 60 Vbeta and 13 Jbeta primers. The table came from immunoSEQ multiplex PCR; TCRdb's copy has only in-frame clones and leaves some out. The profile covers a few hundred thousand clones, with about 80% appearing a single time and about 0.6% taken by the ten largest. Sequenced: PBMCs. The receptor source for this set is a woman in her forties in good health and CMV-seronegative.

V gene TRBV5-1 combines with J gene TRBJ1-2; 9 bases align to TRBD1. The V gene end was trimmed by 0 bases and the J gene end by 3 bases; junction bases not matched to a gene: 3. Per germline, CDR1 SGHRS and CDR2 YFSETQ. The CDR3 is 15 residues long. The CDR3 nucleotides are TGCGCCAGCAGCTTGGGGGACAGGGAAGACTATGGCTACACCTTC. Translation: CASSLGDREDYGYTF.

The chain uses TRBV19 and TRBJ1-1, with 7 nucleotides matching TRBD1. Germline V CDR1 and CDR2: LNHDA, SQIVND (reference sequence). Trimming at V came to 8 bases and at J to 1 base, leaving 7 bases not matched to a gene. The length of the CDR3 is 14 residues. CDR3 bases: TGTGCCAGTGCATCGGACAGGTGGAACACTGAAGCTTTCTTT. Protein product: CASASDRWNTEAFF.

As regards this clone: Other DNA sequences in this specimen translate into the identical CDR3. The gene calls are TRBV6-5 and TRBJ2-3; D is possibly TRBD2 (6 bases). In germline, CDR1 is MNHEY, CDR2 SVGAGI. The germline V and J ends were trimmed by 2 bases and 0 bases, with 9 bases remaining between them. The CDR3 has 15 amino acids. The chain's CDR3 is CASSYGGGSTDTQYF. For the CDR3, the DNA is TGTGCCAGCAGTTACGGTGGGGGGAGCACAGATACGCAGTATTTT.

Regarding this clone: One end of the junction does not line up with germline, which may come from a read error. The gene calls are TRBV7-7 and TRBJ2-5, with D possibly matching TRBD2 (7 bases). Germline CDR1 and CDR2: SSHAT and FNYEAQ (reference sequence). The CDR3 is made up of 15 amino acids. CDR3 residues: CASSLSFGGAETQYF. As DNA, the CDR3 is TGTGCTAGCAGCTTATCCTTTGGGGGGGCGGAGACCCAGTACTTC. Complete variable domain (other parts from reference TRBV7-7 and TRBJ2-5): GAGVSQSPRYKVTKRGQDVTLRCDPISSHATLYWYQQALGQGPEFLTYFNYEAQPDKSGLPSDRFSAERPEGSISTLTIQRTEQRDSAMYRCASSLSFGGAETQYFGPGTRLLVL.

CDR3 coding DNA: TGTGCCAGCAGCGCTAGCGGGGGGGCGTCCAATGAGCAGTTCTTC. Its protein product is CASSASGGASNEQFF. The chain joins TRBV9 to TRBJ2-1; TRBD2 aligns across 12 bases. The CDR3 consists of 15 residues. Germline CDR1 reads SGDLS; CDR2 reads YYNGEE. V trimming: 3 bases; J trimming: 6 bases; junction bases outside the gene matches: 4.

The chain uses TRBV6-1 and TRBJ2-5; 9 positions agree with TRBD1. This CDR3 comprises 15 residues. The V gene's germline CDR1 is MNHNS and CDR2 SASEGT. Unmatched junction bases numbered 9, after V lost 5 bases and J lost 5 bases. The CDR3 coding sequence is TGTGCCAGCAGTTCGGGACAGGGAGGTGTGGAGACCCAGTACTTC. Its protein product is CASSSGQGGVETQYF.

The CDR3 nucleotides read TGTGCCAGCAGTCCAACACAGGGGATGAACACTGAAGCTTTCTTT. Translated: CASSPTQGMNTEAFF. The rearrangement uses TRBV28 and TRBJ1-1; 7 nucleotides match TRBD1. The CDR3 loop spans 15 amino acids. The trim removed 5 bases at V and 0 bases at J, leaving 6 bases unmatched. Per the germline V gene, CDR1 is MDHEN and CDR2 is SYDVKM. Full variable domain (rest looked up from reference TRBV28 and TRBJ1-1): DVKVTQSSRYLVKRTGEKVFLECVQDMDHENMFWYRQDPGLGLRLIYFSYDVKMKEKGDIPEGYSVSREKKERFSLILESASTNQTSMYLCASSPTQGMNTEAFFGQGTRLTVV.

This clone was counted only a few times. This chain connects TRBV19 to TRBJ1-4, with 9 bases matching TRBD1. Germline assignment: CDR1 LNHDA and CDR2 SQIVND (reference sequence). This CDR3 comprises 16 residues. Losses at the gene ends were 6 bases for V and 1 base for J; bases not matched to a gene: 6. The CDR3 spells CASRNRGRGTNEKLFF. Written as DNA, the CDR3 is TGTGCCAGTAGGAACAGGGGGCGCGGAACTAATGAAAAACTGTTTTTT.

The rearrangement uses TRBV7-9 and TRBJ2-5, with 12 bases aligning to TRBD2. J gave up 0 bases and V 6 bases, and 8 bases lay outside the gene matches. CDR1 SEHNR and CDR2 FQNEAQ come from the germline V gene (reference sequence). The CDR3 consists of 17 residues. The chain's CDR3 is CASSLTSGGLYQETQYF. As DNA, the CDR3 is TGTGCCAGCAGTCTGACTAGCGGGGGCCTATACCAAGAGACCCAGTACTTC.

This clone has a handful of counts. In nucleotides, the CDR3 is TGTGCCAGCAGAGCCATAGCGAGCACCGGGGAGCTGTTTTTT. It encodes CASRAIASTGELFF. This chain links TRBV7-6 with TRBJ2-2, with a tentative D call TRBD2 (5 bases). The CDR3 runs to 14 residues. Germline V gives CDR1 SGHVS, CDR2 FNYEAQ. Trimming stripped 6 bases from V and 4 bases from J, with 12 bases between. Using reference TRBV7-6 and TRBJ2-2 for the parts outside the CDR3, the full variable domain is GAGVSQSPRYKVTKRGQDVALRCDPISGHVSLYWYRQALGQGPEFLTYFNYEAQQDKSGLPNDRFSAERPEGSISTLTIQRTEQRDSAMYRCASRAIASTGELFFGEGSRLTVL.